The 26 T cell receptor beta chains below all came from one sample that was sequenced in a study of control samples from healthy donors and cancer patients. Assay: immunoSEQ multiplex PCR; the TCRdb copy retains only in-frame clones and omits some. The top ten clones hold around 6% of a sample with tens of thousands of clones, over 85% of them seen once. The source material was blood. The receptor set was obtained from a middle-aged man in good health.

The chain recombines TRBV30 with TRBJ1-1, with 9 bases lining up with TRBD1. The germline CDR1 and CDR2 sequences are GTSNPN and SVGIG (reference sequence). The CDR3 extends over 14 amino acids. V lost 3 bases and J lost 3; bases outside the gene matches: 5. Here the CDR3 reads CAWRGDRADTEAFF. The CDR3 DNA follows: TGTGCCTGGAGGGGGGACAGGGCCGACACTGAAGCTTTCTTT.

This chain connects TRBV29-1 to TRBJ1-4; TRBD1 aligns across 7 bases. Germline CDR1 and CDR2: SQVTM and ANQGSEA. The CDR3 spans 13 residues. Trimming cost V 6 bases and J 4 bases; bases outside gene matches: 5. The CDR3 protein is CSVSGQINEKLFF. The CDR3 DNA follows: TGCAGCGTGTCGGGACAGATTAATGAAAAACTGTTTTTT.

J is TRBJ2-3 and V is TRBV18, with D tentatively TRBD1 (5 bases). The CDR3 length is 15 residues. The germline V gene has CDR1 KGHSH and CDR2 LQKENI. With 3 bases removed from V and 2 bases from J, the gap between germline ends came to 12 bases. The CDR3 here is CASSPDIQATDTQYF. CDR3 nucleotide sequence: TGTGCCAGCTCACCGGACATCCAGGCCACAGATACGCAGTATTTT.

The chain has TRBV5-6 and TRBJ2-7, with a weak D call TRBD1 (5 bases). The CDR3 is made up of 12 amino acids. The germline CDR1 and CDR2 sequences are SGHDT and YYEEEE. Deletions cut 4 bases from V and 4 bases from J, with 9 bases between. CDR3 residues: CASSLTGYEQYF. The CDR3 bases are TGTGCCAGCAGCCTTACAGGATACGAGCAGTACTTC.

This clone turned up a few times. This chain connects TRBV29-1 to TRBJ2-4, with D perhaps matching TRBD1 (6 bases). CDR1 and CDR2 (germline): SQVTM, ANQGSEA. The CDR3 spans 10 residues. CDR3 nucleotide sequence: TGCATCACCGAGGGGGACATTCAGTACTTC. It yields the protein CITEGDIQYF.

The chain links TRBV7-8 to TRBJ1-6; D is undetermined. This CDR3 has 16 amino acids. Germline V CDR1 and CDR2: SGHVS, FQNEAQ. Between the trimmed V and J ends, which lost 0 bases and 6 bases, there was a span of 12 bases. In DNA, the CDR3 is TGTGCCAGCAGCTTAGCGATGGGTCAGGCTAATTCACCCCTCCACTTT. This translates into CASSLAMGQANSPLHF.

The J gene is TRBJ1-1, the V gene TRBV24-1, with D possibly being TRBD1 (5 bases). This CDR3 is 15 amino acids long. Trimming pared 6 bases from V and 11 bases from J, leaving 24 bases between. Germline V gene sequence: CDR1 KGHDR, CDR2 SFDVKD. The chain's CDR3 is CATSWASEGLNGAFF. The CDR3 nucleotides are TGTGCCACCAGTTGGGCTTCCGAGGGGCTCAACGGGGCTTTCTTT.

The V call is TRBV19, the J call TRBJ1-6, with D hard to call. V was trimmed by 4 bases and J by 11 bases, leaving 18 bases between them. The CDR3 length is 15 residues. In germline, CDR1 is LNHDA, CDR2 SQIVND (reference sequence). CDR3 sequence reads: CASSTAEGARTPLHF. The DNA of the CDR3 is TGTGCCAGTAGTACCGCAGAGGGCGCCAGGACACCCCTCCACTTT.

The chain couples TRBV6-5 to TRBJ2-3; 7 bases line up with TRBD2. Trimming took 6 bases from V and 0 from J; bases not matched to a gene: 3. Per the germline V gene, CDR1 is MNHEY and CDR2 is SVGAGI. The CDR3 is made up of 14 amino acids. The CDR3 loop is CASRRDYSTDTQYF. The CDR3, as DNA: TGTGCCAGCAGGAGGGACTACAGCACAGATACGCAGTATTTT.

The rearrangement links TRBV5-6 to TRBJ2-7, with no clear D. Trimming pared 0 bases from V and 5 bases from J, leaving 6 bases between. The germline CDR1 and CDR2 sequences are SGHDT and YYEEEE. There are 12 residues in the CDR3. CDR3 DNA: TGTGCCAGCAGCTTGGGAGGTCACGAGCAGTACTTC. It translates to CASSLGGHEQYF.

V is TRBV19 and J is TRBJ1-1; 8 bases map to TRBD1. V trimming: 4 bases; J trimming: 5 bases; junction bases outside the gene matches: 6. This CDR3 contains 14 residues. Germline CDR1 and CDR2: LNHDA and SQIVND (reference sequence). CDR3 residues: CASSTGTGSTEAFF. The DNA for the CDR3 is TGTGCCAGTAGTACGGGGACAGGAAGTACTGAAGCTTTCTTT. Combining the CDR3 with reference TRBV19 and TRBJ1-1 gives the whole variable domain DGGITQSPKYLFRKEGQNVTLSCEQNLNHDAMYWYRQDPGQGLRLIYYSQIVNDFQKGDIAEGYSVSREKKESFPLTVTSAQKNPTAFYLCASSTGTGSTEAFFGQGTRLTVV.

DNA for the CDR3: TGTGCCAGCAGGTCATTACTCAGGGGCGGCTACACCTTC. Translation: CASRSLLRGGYTF. The rearrangement links TRBV6-5 to TRBJ1-2; perhaps TRBD1 as D (6 bases). In germline, CDR1 is MNHEY, CDR2 SVGAGI. The germline V and J ends were trimmed by 6 bases and 8 bases, with 16 bases remaining between them. The CDR3 is 13 amino acids.

This clone was seen once. J is TRBJ2-3 and V is TRBV6-5, with a possible D match to TRBD2 (5 bases). The CDR3 runs to 13 residues. The V gene's germline CDR1 is MNHEY and CDR2 SVGAGI. V was clipped by 4 bases and J by 6 bases, with 11 bases between them. The chain's CDR3 is CASSSTRADTQYF. Written as DNA, the CDR3 is TGTGCCAGCAGTTCCACTAGAGCCGATACGCAGTATTTT.

V usage is TRBV5-1 and J usage is TRBJ2-1; D ambiguous. The V gene lost 1 base and the J gene lost 7 bases, with 6 bases spanning the gap. The CDR3 has 12 residues. Germline CDR1 and CDR2: SGHRS and YFSETQ. The CDR3: CASSLTGNEQFF. CDR3 nucleotide sequence: TGCGCCAGCAGCTTGACCGGGAATGAGCAGTTCTTC. Filled out from reference TRBV5-1 and TRBJ2-1, the complete variable domain reads KAGVTQTPRYLIKTRGQQVTLSCSPISGHRSVSWYQQTPGQGLQFLFEYFSETQRNKGNFPGRFSGRQFSNSRSEMNVSTLELGDSALYLCASSLTGNEQFFGPGTRLTVL.

The chain is built from TRBV6-5 and TRBJ1-5; D not certain. Per germline, CDR1 MNHEY and CDR2 SVGAGI. CDR3 length: 15 residues. V lost 6 bases to trimming and J lost 4 bases, with 16 bases between them. CDR3 in DNA: TGTGCCAGCAGCCTCAAAAAGGTGGGGAATCAGCCCCAGCATTTT. Translating it yields CASSLKKVGNQPQHF.

The CDR3 region is CATSDLAGGPIQETQYF. CDR3 nucleotide sequence: TGTGCCACCAGTGATCTAGCGGGGGGCCCTATCCAAGAGACCCAGTACTTC. The chain joins TRBV24-1 to TRBJ2-5; 11 positions match TRBD2. The V and J ends lost 3 bases and 1 base, in that order; junction bases with no gene match: 6. The CDR3 totals 17 residues. Germline values: CDR1 KGHDR, CDR2 SFDVKD.

The chain has TRBV12-5 and TRBJ1-5; D is ambiguous. There are 14 residues in the CDR3. CDR1 is LGHNT, CDR2 FRNRAP, per germline. V was clipped by 2 bases and J by 4 bases, with 9 bases between them. CDR3: CASGLSAGNQPQHF. CDR3 in DNA: TGTGCTAGTGGTTTGTCTGCTGGAAATCAGCCCCAGCATTTT.

This clone occurred once. The chain links TRBV11-3 to TRBJ2-1; 9 bases line up with TRBD1. CDR1 is SGHNT, CDR2 YENEEA, per germline. The V gene end was trimmed by 3 bases and the J gene end by 2 bases; junction bases not matched to a gene: 2. The CDR3 spans 15 residues. In DNA, the CDR3 is TGTGCCAGCAGCTTGGACAGGGGAACCTACAATGAGCAGTTCTTC. It specifies CASSLDRGTYNEQFF.

This chain links TRBV14 with TRBJ1-2; D gene ambiguous. The germline V gene has CDR1 SGHDN and CDR2 FVKESK. The CDR3 runs to 16 residues. V gave up 1 base and J gave up 1 base, with 13 bases separating them. CDR3 region: CASSQVPTVLNYGYTF. CDR3 in DNA: TGTGCCAGCAGCCAAGTTCCGACCGTACTTAACTATGGCTACACCTTC.

V is TRBV5-6 and J is TRBJ2-5, with D perhaps TRBD1 or TRBD2 (5 bases each). Trimming removed 7 bases at V and 7 bases at J, with 14 bases between. The germline V gene has CDR1 SGHDT and CDR2 YYEEEE. The CDR3 runs 12 residues. CDR3 loop: CASGGYGGTQYF. The CDR3 nucleotides are TGTGCCAGCGGGGGTTATGGCGGGACCCAGTACTTC.

This rearrangement joins TRBV18 to TRBJ1-5; 7 bases map to TRBD1. After removal of 3 bases from V and 5 bases from J, the junction contained 1 base not matched to a gene. Looked up from germline, CDR1 is KGHSH and CDR2 is LQKENI. There are 13 residues in the CDR3. Here the CDR3 reads CASSPRGDQPQHF. The CDR3 DNA reads TGTGCCAGCTCACCCAGGGGGGATCAGCCCCAGCATTTT.

This clone appeared once. V is TRBV5-1 and J is TRBJ1-2, with TRBD1 identical over 12 bases. CDR1 is SGHRS, CDR2 YFSETQ, per germline. This CDR3 is built from 15 residues. The V gene end was trimmed by 3 bases and the J gene end by 6 bases; junction bases not matched to a gene: 6. As DNA, the CDR3 is TGCGCCAGCAGCTCGTTGGGACAGGGGGCGCATGGCTACACCTTC. Its translation is CASSSLGQGAHGYTF.

The chain uses TRBV2 and TRBJ2-5, with 11 bases lining up with TRBD2. Germline V gene lookup returns CDR1 SNHLY and CDR2 FYNNEI. There are 17 residues in the CDR3. With V trimmed by 4 bases and J by 4 bases, 11 bases remained unmatched. The CDR3 region is CASSAAVAGGHGETQYF. In DNA, the CDR3 is TGTGCCAGCAGTGCGGCGGTAGCGGGGGGGCACGGAGAGACCCAGTACTTC.

V is TRBV29-1 and J is TRBJ2-2, with TRBD1 matching over 7 bases. From germline, CDR1 is SQVTM and CDR2 ANQGSEA. V dropped 5 bases and J dropped 6; count of bases not matched to a gene: 6. This CDR3 is built from 13 residues. The CDR3 is CSVTGRGSGELFF. CDR3 in DNA: TGCAGCGTTACAGGCAGGGGGTCCGGGGAGCTGTTTTTT.

The chain is built from TRBV9 and TRBJ2-2; TRBD1 aligns across 11 bases. V lost 7 bases and J lost 4; bases outside the gene matches: 3. CDR1 is SGDLS and CDR2 is YYNGEE in the germline V gene. This CDR3 comprises 14 residues. The CDR3 spells CASGQGASTGELFF. CDR3 nucleotide sequence: TGTGCCAGCGGACAGGGGGCGAGCACCGGGGAGCTGTTTTTT. The full variable domain, its missing parts supplied by reference TRBV9 and TRBJ2-2, is DSGVTQTPKHLITATGQRVTLRCSPRSGDLSVYWYQQSLDQGLQFLIQYYNGEERAKGNILERFSAQQFPDLHSELNLSSLELGDSALYFCASGQGASTGELFFGEGSRLTVL.

CDR3 in DNA: TGTGCCAGCAGCTTAGAGTCGTTGGTGGGGGCCGAGCAGTACTTC. Protein sequence: CASSLESLVGAEQYF. The chain carries TRBV11-2 and TRBJ2-7, with a possible D match to TRBD1 (6 bases). This CDR3 spans 15 amino acids. Germline V gene lookup returns CDR1 SGHAT and CDR2 FQNNGV. With 0 bases removed from V and 6 bases from J, the gap between germline ends came to 15 bases.